The 22 T cell receptor beta chains in this list originate from one sample, sequenced in a study of OX40 agonist ivuxolimab in advanced cancers. The assay was immunoSEQ multiplex PCR, and TCRdb's table has in-frame clones only and misses some. This sample has 48,000 or so clones; around 86% occur once, and the top ten carry approximately 2%. Specimen: CD4+ or CD8+ T cells sorted from blood, collected in a trial of the OX40 agonist ivuxolimab. These receptors were collected from an adult with an advanced solid tumor such as melanoma, head and neck, liver or kidney cancer.

Concerning this clone itself: The same CDR3 can be traced to other DNA sequences in this sample. The chain couples TRBV30 to TRBJ2-1, with 8 nucleotides matching TRBD2. This CDR3 is built from 15 residues. V trimming: 0 bases; J trimming: 3 bases; junction bases outside the gene matches: 4. The V gene's germline CDR1 is GTSNPN and CDR2 SVGIG (reference sequence). The CDR3 region has the DNA TGTGCCTGGAGTGTTGGACTAGCCGGCTACAATGAGCAGTTCTTC. Encoded protein: CAWSVGLAGYNEQFF. Based on the CDR3 plus reference TRBV30 and TRBJ2-1, the full variable domain is SQTIHQWPATLVQPVGSPLSLECTVEGTSNPNLYWYRQAAGRGLQLLFYSVGIGQISSEVPQNLSASRPQDRQFILSSKKLLLSDSGFYLCAWSVGLAGYNEQFFGPGTRLTVL.

This clone was observed a few times. V usage is TRBV2 and J usage is TRBJ1-1; D gene unclear. CDR1 and CDR2 (germline): SNHLY, FYNNEI. The CDR3 length is 13 residues. Trimming removed 5 bases from V and 8 bases from J, with 15 bases in between. The CDR3 here is CASSPGETLEAFF. As DNA, the CDR3 is TGTGCCAGCAGTCCAGGCGAAACACTAGAAGCTTTCTTT.

This clone was counted a single time. The V and J genes are TRBV4-2 and TRBJ2-2; no clear D. CDR1 and CDR2 (germline): LGHNA, YNFKEQ. Between the trimmed V and J ends, which lost 4 bases and 0 bases, there was a span of 18 bases. This CDR3 has 18 residues. The chain's CDR3 is CASSRDPTEITNTGELFF. CDR3 sequence (DNA): TGTGCCAGCAGCCGAGACCCGACGGAGATTACGAACACCGGGGAGCTGTTTTTT.

The chain employs TRBV30 and TRBJ2-7; TRBD1 matches at 9 bases. The CDR3 runs 12 residues. V gave up 5 bases and J gave up 5 bases; unmatched junction bases: 4. Germline V gene lookup returns CDR1 GTSNPN and CDR2 SVGIG (reference sequence). DNA for the CDR3: TGTGCCTGGGACAGGGGGATAAACGAGCAGTACTTC. Translating it yields CAWDRGINEQYF.

This chain joins TRBV13 and TRBJ1-3; TRBD1 aligns across 11 bases. Germline CDR1 PRHDT, CDR2 FYEKMQ (reference sequence). The CDR3 is 17 residues long. The junction had 10 bases not matched to a gene; V was cut back by 6 bases and J by 3 bases. CDR3 residues: CASRIRTGGLGGNTIYF. CDR3 DNA sequence: TGTGCCAGCAGAATAAGGACAGGGGGCTTGGGTGGAAACACCATATATTTT.

The chain joins TRBV7-2 to TRBJ2-5; no clear D gene. V was shortened by 5 bases and J by 1 base, with 20 bases between the two germline ends. CDR3 length: 17 amino acids. CDR1 is SGHTA and CDR2 is FQGNSA in the germline V gene. CDR3 loop: CASSPRPLWEFQETQYF. CDR3 sequence (DNA): TGTGCCAGCAGCCCCCGCCCTCTCTGGGAATTCCAAGAGACCCAGTACTTC.

The rearrangement joins TRBV5-1 to TRBJ2-4, with a weak D call TRBD2 (5 bases). Trimming pared 4 bases from V and 8 bases from J, leaving 10 bases between. The CDR3 has 12 amino acids. Germline CDR1 and CDR2: SGHRS and YFSETQ. The CDR3 DNA is TGCGCCAGCAGCCCTGCCGGGGACATTCAGTACTTC. It is translated as CASSPAGDIQYF.

The V gene is TRBV6-5, the J gene TRBJ2-5, with D possibly TRBD2 on 5 matching bases. V lost 5 bases and J lost 1, with 8 bases in between. The CDR3 covers 13 residues. The germline V gene has CDR1 MNHEY and CDR2 SVGAGI. CDR3: CASSETSQETQYF. The DNA of the CDR3 is TGTGCCAGCAGTGAAACTAGCCAAGAGACCCAGTACTTC.

As concerns this clone: Compared with germline, one end of the junction differs, possibly owing to a read error. The chain has TRBV10-3 and TRBJ2-3; D remains unclear. The CDR3 has 8 amino acids. CDR1 and CDR2 (germline): ENHRY, SYGVKD. DNA for the CDR3: TGTGCCATCAGTGAGTGCTTCTTT. It specifies CAISECFF.

The J gene is TRBJ1-2, the V gene TRBV5-1; TRBD1 is a possible D gene (5 bases). CDR3 length: 13 residues. Per the germline V gene, CDR1 is SGHRS and CDR2 is YFSETQ. Trimming pared 4 bases from V and 7 bases from J, leaving 14 bases between. The CDR3: CASSPGGNRGYTF. CDR3 coding DNA: TGCGCCAGCAGCCCGGGGGGTAATCGTGGCTACACCTTC.

The rearrangement links TRBV2 to TRBJ1-4, with TRBD1 as a possible D gene (5 bases). This CDR3 spans 16 amino acids. Trimming removed 7 bases from V and 2 bases from J, with 17 bases in between. CDR1 SNHLY and CDR2 FYNNEI come from the germline V gene. CDR3: CASTEGLLSTNEKLFF. In DNA form, the CDR3 reads TGTGCCAGCACCGAGGGACTTCTATCGACTAATGAAAAACTGTTTTTT. Combining the CDR3 with reference TRBV2 and TRBJ1-4 gives the whole variable domain EPEVTQTPSHQVTQMGQEVILRCVPISNHLYFYWYRQILGQKVEFLVSFYNNEISEKSEIFDDQFSVERPDGSNFTLKIRSTKLEDSAMYFCASTEGLLSTNEKLFFGSGTQLSVL.

The chain combines TRBV7-9 with TRBJ2-3; 10 nucleotides agree with TRBD1. Germline CDR1 reads SEHNR; CDR2 reads FQNEAQ (reference sequence). The CDR3 length is 16 residues. In nucleotides, the CDR3 is TGTGCTACTACCCAGCGAGGACAGGGGGTTGAGGATACGCAGTATTTT. Protein product: CATTQRGQGVEDTQYF.

This sequence joins TRBV6-1 and TRBJ2-7, with 8 bases fitting TRBD2. The CDR3 sequence is 14 residues long. After removal of 8 bases from V and 2 bases from J, the junction contained 8 bases not matched to a gene. Germline lookup yields CDR1 MNHNS and CDR2 SASEGT. DNA for the CDR3: TGTGCCAGCTATGGCGGGGGGACACCCTACGAGCAGTACTTC. Its translation: CASYGGGTPYEQYF.

This rearrangement joins TRBV18 to TRBJ1-2; 12 nucleotides agree with TRBD1. Germline V lookup: CDR1 KGHSH, CDR2 LQKENI. There are 16 residues in the CDR3. J was trimmed by 4 bases and V by 0 bases; bases with no gene match: 3. CDR3 in amino acids: CASSPPGQGAFYGYTF. CDR3 in DNA: TGTGCCAGCTCACCACCGGGACAGGGGGCCTTCTATGGCTACACCTTC.

This sequence joins TRBV5-1 and TRBJ1-6, with 9 bases that match TRBD1. CDR1 SGHRS and CDR2 YFSETQ come from the germline V gene. The CDR3 has 15 amino acids. V shed 1 base, J shed 7 bases, and the junction held 3 bases outside the gene matches. CDR3 protein: CASSLTGGENSPLHF. The CDR3 DNA reads as TGCGCCAGCAGCTTGACAGGGGGCGAGAATTCACCCCTCCACTTT.

The rearrangement joins TRBV7-3 to TRBJ2-1; D gene uncertain. This CDR3 region has 14 residues. Deletions cut 4 bases from V and 3 bases from J, with 10 bases between. CDR1 SGHTA and CDR2 FQGTGA come from the germline V gene. CDR3: CASSSQAGYNEQFF. Here the CDR3 DNA reads TGTGCCAGCAGCTCCCAAGCCGGCTACAATGAGCAGTTCTTC. Full variable domain (outside the CDR3, taken from reference TRBV7-3 and TRBJ2-1): GAGVSQTPSNKVTEKGKYVELRCDPISGHTALYWYRQSLGQGPEFLIYFQGTGAADDSGLPNDRFFAVRPEGSVSTLKIQRTERGDSAVYLCASSSQAGYNEQFFGPGTRLTVL.

The chain joins TRBV5-4 to TRBJ1-3; perhaps TRBD1 as D (6 bases). V dropped 4 bases and J dropped 0 bases, with 14 bases sitting between them. The CDR3 totals 16 residues. Germline CDR1 is SGHNT and CDR2 is YYREEE (reference sequence). For the CDR3, the DNA is TGTGCCAGCAGCCCGGAAACAGGGTTCTCTGGAAACACCATATATTTT. Translated: CASSPETGFSGNTIYF.

The V call is TRBV4-3, the J call TRBJ2-3, with unresolved D. Per the germline V gene, CDR1 is LGHNA and CDR2 is YSLEER. The germline V and J ends were trimmed by 2 bases and 8 bases, with 11 bases remaining between them. The length of the CDR3 is 13 residues. CDR3 sequence reads: CASSQNRLGTQYF. Here the CDR3 DNA reads TGCGCCAGCAGCCAAAACCGGCTAGGTACGCAGTATTTT.

The chain has TRBV7-6 and TRBJ2-7; perhaps TRBD2 as D (6 bases). The ends were cut back, 2 bases at V and 6 bases at J, with 20 bases in the middle. CDR3 length: 16 amino acids. Per the germline V gene, CDR1 is SGHVS and CDR2 is FNYEAQ. CDR3 sequence: CASSLPGLLASGEQYF. The CDR3, as DNA: TGTGCCAGCAGCTTACCAGGGTTACTAGCTTCGGGCGAGCAGTACTTC.

The V call is TRBV10-1, the J call TRBJ1-2; D uncertain. This CDR3 has 13 amino acids. Germline loops: CDR1 WNHNN, CDR2 SYGVQD (reference sequence). The ends were cut back, 3 bases at V and 3 bases at J, with 8 bases in the middle. The CDR3 is CASSDRVHYGYTF. In DNA form, the CDR3 reads TGCGCCAGCAGTGATCGGGTCCACTATGGCTACACCTTC.

The chain uses TRBV9 and TRBJ2-6; D is perhaps TRBD2 (6 bases). Between the trimmed V and J ends, which lost 3 bases and 0 bases, there was a span of 13 bases. In germline, CDR1 is SGDLS, CDR2 YYNGEE. The CDR3 totals 17 residues. CDR3 nucleotide sequence: TGTGCCAGCAGCGCCACTAGCTATAACTCTGGGGCCAACGTCCTGACTTTC. This sequence encodes CASSATSYNSGANVLTF.

This chain links TRBV19 with TRBJ2-6; D gene uncertain. The CDR3 length is 15 residues. Germline values: CDR1 LNHDA, CDR2 SQIVND (reference sequence). With 7 bases removed from V and 4 bases from J, the gap between germline ends came to 14 bases. CDR3 amino acids: CASNPRAAGANVLTF. The CDR3 DNA sequence: TGTGCCAGTAACCCTAGGGCGGCCGGGGCCAACGTCCTGACTTTC.